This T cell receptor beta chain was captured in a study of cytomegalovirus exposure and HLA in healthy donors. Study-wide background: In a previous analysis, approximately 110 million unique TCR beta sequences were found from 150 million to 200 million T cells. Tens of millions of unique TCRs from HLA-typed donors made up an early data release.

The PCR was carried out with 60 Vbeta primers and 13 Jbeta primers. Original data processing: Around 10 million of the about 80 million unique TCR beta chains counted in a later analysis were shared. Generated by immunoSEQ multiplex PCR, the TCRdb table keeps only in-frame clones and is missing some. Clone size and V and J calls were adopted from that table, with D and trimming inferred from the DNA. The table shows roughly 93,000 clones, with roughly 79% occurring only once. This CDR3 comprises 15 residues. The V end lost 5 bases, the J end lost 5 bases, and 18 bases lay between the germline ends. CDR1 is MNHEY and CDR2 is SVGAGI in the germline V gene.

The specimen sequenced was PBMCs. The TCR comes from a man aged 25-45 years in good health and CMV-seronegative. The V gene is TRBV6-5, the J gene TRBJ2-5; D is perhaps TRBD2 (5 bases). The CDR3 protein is CASSRGPGRGETQYF. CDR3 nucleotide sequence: TGTGCCAGCAGTCGAGGCCCGGGCAGAGGGGAGACCCAGTACTTC.